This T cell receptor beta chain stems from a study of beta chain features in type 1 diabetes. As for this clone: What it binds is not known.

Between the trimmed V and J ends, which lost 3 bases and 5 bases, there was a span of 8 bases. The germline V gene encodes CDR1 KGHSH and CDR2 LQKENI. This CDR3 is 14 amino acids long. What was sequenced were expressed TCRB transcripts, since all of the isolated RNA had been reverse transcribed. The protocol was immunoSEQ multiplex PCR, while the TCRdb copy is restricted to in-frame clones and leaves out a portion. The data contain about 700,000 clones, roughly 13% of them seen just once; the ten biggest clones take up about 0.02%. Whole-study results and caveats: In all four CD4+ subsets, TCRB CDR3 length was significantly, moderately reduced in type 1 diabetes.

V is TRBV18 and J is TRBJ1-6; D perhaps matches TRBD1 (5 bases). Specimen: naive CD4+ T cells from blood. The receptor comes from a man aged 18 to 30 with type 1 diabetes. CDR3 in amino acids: CASSPQGDNSPLHF. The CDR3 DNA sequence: TGTGCCAGCTCACCGCAGGGCGATAATTCACCCCTCCACTTT.